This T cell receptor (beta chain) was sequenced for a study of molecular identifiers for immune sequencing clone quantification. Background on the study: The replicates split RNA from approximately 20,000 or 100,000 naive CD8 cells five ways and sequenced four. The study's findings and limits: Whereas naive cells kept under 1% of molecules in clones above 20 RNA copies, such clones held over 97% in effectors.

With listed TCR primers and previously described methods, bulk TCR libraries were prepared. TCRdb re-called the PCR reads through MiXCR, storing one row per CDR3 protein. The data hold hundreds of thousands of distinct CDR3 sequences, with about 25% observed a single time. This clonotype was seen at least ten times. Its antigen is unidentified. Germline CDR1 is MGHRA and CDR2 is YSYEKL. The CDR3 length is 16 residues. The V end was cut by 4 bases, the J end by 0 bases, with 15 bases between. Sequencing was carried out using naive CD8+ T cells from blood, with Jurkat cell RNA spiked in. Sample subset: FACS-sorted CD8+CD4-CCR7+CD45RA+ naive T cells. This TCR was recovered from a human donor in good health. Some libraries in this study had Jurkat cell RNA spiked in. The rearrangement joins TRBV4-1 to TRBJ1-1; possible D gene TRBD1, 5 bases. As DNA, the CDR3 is TGCGCCAGCAGCCTGGAGGGGCCAGTCATGAACACTGAAGCTTTCTTT. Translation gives CASSLEGPVMNTEAFF.